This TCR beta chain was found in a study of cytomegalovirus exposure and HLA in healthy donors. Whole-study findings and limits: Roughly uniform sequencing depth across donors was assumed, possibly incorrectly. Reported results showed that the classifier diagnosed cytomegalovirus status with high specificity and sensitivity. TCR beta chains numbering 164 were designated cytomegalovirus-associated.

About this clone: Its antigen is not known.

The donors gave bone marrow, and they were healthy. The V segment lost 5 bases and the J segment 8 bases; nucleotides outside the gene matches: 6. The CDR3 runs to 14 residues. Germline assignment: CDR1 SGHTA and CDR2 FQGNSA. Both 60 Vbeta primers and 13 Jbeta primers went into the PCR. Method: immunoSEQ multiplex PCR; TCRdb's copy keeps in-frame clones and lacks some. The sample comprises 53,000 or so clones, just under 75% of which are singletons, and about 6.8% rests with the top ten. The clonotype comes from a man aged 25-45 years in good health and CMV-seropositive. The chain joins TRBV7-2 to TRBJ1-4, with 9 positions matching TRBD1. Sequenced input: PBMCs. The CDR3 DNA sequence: TGTGCCAGCAGCCCCGGGACAGGGTTGGAAAAACTGTTTTTT. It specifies CASSPGTGLEKLFF. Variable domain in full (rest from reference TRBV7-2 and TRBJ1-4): GAGVSQSPSNKVTEKGKDVELRCDPISGHTALYWYRQSLGQGLEFLIYFQGNSAPDKSGLPSDRFSAERTGGSVSTLTIQRTQQEDSAVYLCASSPGTGLEKLFFGSGTQLSVL.